The T cell receptor (beta chain) described here comes from a study of cytomegalovirus exposure and HLA in healthy donors. Study results and limitations: Subsequent analysis showed first-cohort TCR clusters tending to co-occur in 120 validation repertoires.

Data came from immunoSEQ multiplex PCR; TCRdb stores just in-frame clones and leaves some out. The data contain more than 95,000 clones, roughly nine tenths of them singletons. To note about this clone: The target antigen is unknown.

Sample: PBMCs. The receptor was derived from a woman aged 18-35 years in good health and CMV-seronegative.

The CDR3 here is CASSALAGGPTDTQYF. In DNA, the CDR3 is TGTGCCAGCAGCGCACTAGCGGGAGGGCCGACAGATACGCAGTATTTT. The chain joins TRBV5-4 to TRBJ2-3; 13 positions agree with TRBD2. The CDR3 has 16 amino acids. Germline-derived CDR1 and CDR2 are SGHNT and YYREEE (reference sequence). Trimming removed 4 bases from V and 3 bases from J; junction bases left unmatched: 5.